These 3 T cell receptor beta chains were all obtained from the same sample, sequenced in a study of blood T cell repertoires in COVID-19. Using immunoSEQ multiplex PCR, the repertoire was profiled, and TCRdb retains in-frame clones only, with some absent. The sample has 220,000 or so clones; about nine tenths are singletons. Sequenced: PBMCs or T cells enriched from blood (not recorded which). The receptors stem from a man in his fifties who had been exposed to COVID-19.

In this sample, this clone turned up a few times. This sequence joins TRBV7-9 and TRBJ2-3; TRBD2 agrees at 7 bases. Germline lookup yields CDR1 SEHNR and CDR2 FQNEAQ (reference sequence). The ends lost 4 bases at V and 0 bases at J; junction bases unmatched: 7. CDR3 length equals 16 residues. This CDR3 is CASSSRVGGSTDTQYF. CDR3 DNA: TGTGCCAGCAGCTCTAGGGTGGGGGGGAGCACAGATACGCAGTATTTT.

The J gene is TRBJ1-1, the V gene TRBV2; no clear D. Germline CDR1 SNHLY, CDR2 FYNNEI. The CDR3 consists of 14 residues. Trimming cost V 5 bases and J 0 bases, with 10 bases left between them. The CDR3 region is CASSSGGVNTEAFF. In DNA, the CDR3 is TGTGCCAGCAGTTCGGGCGGGGTGAACACTGAAGCTTTCTTT.

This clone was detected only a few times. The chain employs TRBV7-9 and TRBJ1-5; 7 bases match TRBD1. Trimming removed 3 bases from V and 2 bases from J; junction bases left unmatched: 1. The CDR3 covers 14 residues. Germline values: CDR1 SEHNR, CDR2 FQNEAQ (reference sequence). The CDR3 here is CASSFQGGNQPQHF. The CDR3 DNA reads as TGTGCCAGCAGCTTCCAGGGGGGCAATCAGCCCCAGCATTTT.